These 12 T cell receptor beta chains came from one sample sequenced in a study of cytomegalovirus exposure and HLA in healthy donors. Both 60 Vbeta primers and 13 Jbeta primers went into the PCR. Method: immunoSEQ multiplex PCR; TCRdb's copy keeps in-frame clones and lacks some. The table has 50,000 to 65,000 clones, around 70% seen once. Sequenced: PBMCs. The receptors were sampled from a man younger than 35 in good health and CMV-seronegative.

The gene calls are TRBV10-2 and TRBJ1-5; D might be TRBD1 (5 bases). Trimming removed 6 bases from V and 1 base from J, with 7 bases in between. The CDR3 has 13 residues. CDR1 and CDR2 from the germline V gene are WSHSY and SAAADI. CDR3 in DNA: TGCGCCAGCAGCCAGGGAAGCAATCAGCCCCAGCATTTT. This gives the protein CASSQGSNQPQHF.

The rearrangement uses TRBV19 and TRBJ1-3; 7 bases align to TRBD1. The germline V gene has CDR1 LNHDA and CDR2 SQIVND (reference sequence). After removal of 7 bases from V and 4 bases from J, the junction contained 7 bases not matched to a gene. The CDR3 extends over 14 amino acids. The CDR3 protein is CASTKGTVGNTIYF. In DNA form, the CDR3 reads TGTGCCAGTACCAAGGGGACAGTCGGAAACACCATATATTTT.

The chain combines TRBV30 with TRBJ1-5; 7 nucleotides match TRBD1. The CDR3 is 15 residues long. The junction had 12 bases not matched to a gene; V was cut back by 1 base and J by 9 bases. Germline CDR1 is GTSNPN and CDR2 is SVGIG (reference sequence). For the CDR3, the DNA is TGTGCCTGGAGTGGCGGTAGTGTAAGGGGGCGGCCCCAGCATTTT. Translation: CAWSGGSVRGRPQHF.

The rearrangement links TRBV25-1 to TRBJ2-7; D may be TRBD1 (5 bases). V dropped 3 bases and J dropped 2 bases, with 11 bases sitting between them. CDR3 size: 14 residues. Germline values: CDR1 MGHDK, CDR2 SYGVNS. The DNA for the CDR3 is TGTGCCAGCAGTGATGTCAGGGCAACCTACGAGCAGTACTTC. It encodes CASSDVRATYEQYF.

V and J are TRBV20-1 and TRBJ2-7, with D possibly matching TRBD2 (5 bases). The CDR3 covers 11 residues. Germline CDR1 and CDR2: DFQATT and SNEGSKA (reference sequence). Trimming removed 5 bases from V and 1 base from J, with 6 bases in between. CDR3 bases: TGCAGTGCTCGGGGATCCTACGAGCAGTACTTC. Encoded protein: CSARGSYEQYF.

This clone turned up a few times. The rearrangement links TRBV2 to TRBJ2-7, with D unresolved. The CDR3 contains 10 residues. CDR1 and CDR2 from the germline V gene are SNHLY and FYNNEI. Between the trimmed V and J ends, which lost 5 bases and 3 bases, there was a span of 2 bases. CDR3 sequence reads: CASSRYEQYF. The CDR3 DNA follows: TGTGCCAGCAGTCGCTACGAGCAGTACTTC.

The chain joins TRBV7-2 to TRBJ2-3; maybe TRBD2 (6 bases). CDR1 and CDR2 (germline): SGHTA, FQGNSA. This CDR3 contains 19 residues. The V and J ends lost 5 bases and 4 bases respectively, with 28 bases between them. CDR3 sequence: CASSRGGSGLARLADTQYF. The CDR3 DNA reads as TGTGCCAGCAGCCGTGGGGGAAGCGGGCTAGCACGTTTAGCAGATACGCAGTATTTT.

The gene calls are TRBV18 and TRBJ2-5, with a tentative D call TRBD1 (5 bases). The germline V gene encodes CDR1 KGHSH and CDR2 LQKENI. Trimming pared 6 bases from V and 2 bases from J, leaving 16 bases between. The length of the CDR3 is 15 residues. This chain's CDR3 is CASSLGSSGQETQYF. Here the CDR3 DNA reads TGTGCCAGCTCCCTAGGATCATCAGGGCAAGAGACCCAGTACTTC.

This clone was observed once. V usage is TRBV6-5 and J usage is TRBJ1-1; 8 bases are a match to TRBD1. V gave up 6 bases and J gave up 2 bases; unmatched junction bases: 8. The CDR3 covers 15 residues. Per the germline V gene, CDR1 is MNHEY and CDR2 is SVGAGI. The CDR3 spells CASSLDRARNTEAFF. CDR3 DNA: TGTGCCAGCAGCTTGGACAGGGCAAGAAACACTGAAGCTTTCTTT.

This chain joins TRBV19 and TRBJ2-3, with D perhaps matching TRBD2 (5 bases). V shed 4 bases and J shed 4 bases, with 9 bases lying between them. The germline gives CDR1 LNHDA, CDR2 SQIVND (reference sequence). There are 13 residues in the CDR3. CDR3 region: CASSNKRSDTQYF. The CDR3 DNA is TGTGCCAGTAGTAATAAGCGGTCAGATACGCAGTATTTT.

This clone turned up a few times. V and J are TRBV5-6 and TRBJ1-3; D gene uncertain. With 2 bases removed from V and 3 bases from J, the gap between germline ends came to 6 bases. Germline lookup yields CDR1 SGHDT and CDR2 YYEEEE. This CDR3 comprises 13 residues. The CDR3 sequence is CASSLRSGNTIYF. The CDR3 coding sequence is TGTGCCAGCAGCTTAAGGAGTGGAAACACCATATATTTT.

CDR3 protein: CASSQGWPGQSYEQYF. The CDR3 DNA reads as TGTGCCAGCAGCCAAGGGTGGCCGGGACAGAGCTACGAGCAGTACTTC. This chain uses TRBV14 with TRBJ2-7; 7 bases fit TRBD1. Germline CDR1 reads SGHDN; CDR2 reads FVKESK. After removal of 1 base from V and 3 bases from J, the junction contained 9 bases not matched to a gene. The CDR3 contains 16 residues.